Included here is one T cell receptor (beta chain) sequence, with context. Its antigen is still unknown. This entry belongs to a study of T cell responses to AZD1222 COVID-19 vaccine. Whole-study findings and limits: Only after the peak T cell response were repertoires sampled. The donor cohort was predominantly white British with a female majority, and clonal diversity may have been underestimated. Dominant at 160-218 and 743-854, vaccine-associated CD4 TCRs also spanned spike. Just 5 to 7 AZD1222 recipients were seropositive at baseline.

Germline V gene data show CDR1 as MNHEY and CDR2 as SMNVEV (reference sequence). The CDR3 runs 13 residues. The V end lost 2 bases, the J end lost 2 bases, and 7 bases lay between the germline ends. TCRdb's table, derived via immunoSEQ multiplex PCR, lists solely in-frame clones and lacks some. This table holds approximately 80,000 clones, 85% to 90% found once. The starting material was peripheral blood, obtained on day 0 of AZD1222 vaccination. The TCR was taken from an adult in good health. The chain employs TRBV27 and TRBJ2-7; no clear D. CDR3 nucleotides: TGTGCCAGCAGTTTACAGGAACCCTACGAGCAGTACTTC. Residues: CASSLQEPYEQYF.